The 13 T cell receptor beta chains in this list originate from one sample, sequenced in a study of OX40 agonist ivuxolimab in advanced cancers. Produced via immunoSEQ multiplex PCR; TCRdb's table is partial and in-frame only. The data contain about 55,000 clones, approximately 86% of them seen just once; the ten biggest clones take up roughly an eighth. The sample consisted of CD4+ or CD8+ T cells sorted from blood, taken in a trial of the OX40 agonist ivuxolimab. The source is an adult with an advanced solid tumor such as melanoma, head and neck, liver or kidney cancer.

The chain employs TRBV2 and TRBJ1-5, with D uncertain. Germline V CDR1 and CDR2: SNHLY, FYNNEI. V lost 4 bases, J lost 0 bases, and 10 bases lay in between. This CDR3 is 15 amino acids long. CDR3 sequence reads: CASSGQLYSNQPQHF. The CDR3, as DNA: TGTGCCAGCAGTGGTCAGCTGTATAGCAATCAGCCCCAGCATTTT. Drawing the rest from reference TRBV2 and TRBJ1-5, the complete variable domain is EPEVTQTPSHQVTQMGQEVILRCVPISNHLYFYWYRQILGQKVEFLVSFYNNEISEKSEIFDDQFSVERPDGSNFTLKIRSTKLEDSAMYFCASSGQLYSNQPQHFGDGTRLSIL.

The CDR3: CASSFFLVADDYNEQFF. CDR3 DNA sequence: TGCGCCAGCAGCTTTTTCTTAGTCGCGGACGATTACAATGAGCAGTTCTTC. The V call is TRBV5-1, the J call TRBJ2-1, with unresolved D. There are 17 residues in the CDR3. V was clipped by 2 bases and J by 4 bases, with 19 bases between them. From germline, CDR1 is SGHRS and CDR2 YFSETQ.

The chain combines TRBV9 with TRBJ1-1; possible D gene TRBD1, 5 bases. Trimming removed 2 bases at V and 1 base at J, with 12 bases between. The germline gives CDR1 SGDLS, CDR2 YYNGEE. CDR3 length equals 15 residues. The CDR3 coding sequence is TGTGCCAGCAGCGTTCGGGGGTCGGAGAACACTGAAGCTTTCTTT. Amino acids: CASSVRGSENTEAFF.

In this sample, this clone turned up a few times. CDR3 bases: TGCGCCAGCAGCTCGACTAGCATCCACGAGCAGTACTTC. It specifies CASSSTSIHEQYF. The J gene is TRBJ2-7, the V gene TRBV5-1, with 7 bases that match TRBD2. Unmatched junction bases numbered 5, after V lost 3 bases and J lost 5 bases. The CDR3 has 13 residues. From germline, CDR1 is SGHRS and CDR2 YFSETQ. The whole variable domain, filled in from reference TRBV5-1 and TRBJ2-7, reads KAGVTQTPRYLIKTRGQQVTLSCSPISGHRSVSWYQQTPGQGLQFLFEYFSETQRNKGNFPGRFSGRQFSNSRSEMNVSTLELGDSALYLCASSSTSIHEQYFGPGTRLTVT.

The rearrangement links TRBV19 to TRBJ2-2, with no clear D. This CDR3 is 15 amino acids long. V lost 9 bases and J lost 1, with 15 bases in between. Germline V CDR1 and CDR2: LNHDA, SQIVND (reference sequence). In DNA, the CDR3 is TGTGCCAGCCAGCAACTCGGGCGGAACACCGGGGAGCTGTTTTTT. Amino acids: CASQQLGRNTGELFF. The full variable domain, with the rest looked up from reference TRBV19 and TRBJ2-2, is DGGITQSPKYLFRKEGQNVTLSCEQNLNHDAMYWYRQDPGQGLRLIYYSQIVNDFQKGDIAEGYSVSREKKESFPLTVTSAQKNPTAFYLCASQQLGRNTGELFFGEGSRLTVL.

The chain has TRBV15 and TRBJ1-5; 9 bases map to TRBD1. Looked up from germline, CDR1 is LNHNV and CDR2 is YYDKDF (reference sequence). The CDR3 spans 16 residues. J lost 2 bases, V lost 0 bases, and 2 bases had no gene match. CDR3 sequence (DNA): TGTGCCACCAGCAGAGAAAGGACAGGGGGCAATCAGCCCCAGCATTTT. Translation gives CATSRERTGGNQPQHF. The complete variable domain, with remaining parts taken from reference TRBV15 and TRBJ1-5, reads DAMVIQNPRYQVTQFGKPVTLSCSQTLNHNVMYWYQQKSSQAPKLLFHYYDKDFNNEADTPDNFQSRRPNTSFCFLDIRSPGLGDTAMYLCATSRERTGGNQPQHFGDGTRLSIL.

This rearrangement joins TRBV5-1 to TRBJ1-2, with D possibly TRBD1 on 5 matching bases. V was shortened by 1 base and J by 8 bases, with 18 bases between the two germline ends. The germline CDR1 and CDR2 sequences are SGHRS and YFSETQ. The CDR3 runs 15 residues. Written as DNA, the CDR3 is TGCGCCAGCAGCTTGAGCCCCGGGACCCAGCGGGGCTACACCTTC. This gives the protein CASSLSPGTQRGYTF.

The V and J genes are TRBV19 and TRBJ2-5; 11 bases are shared with TRBD2. The CDR3 sequence is 17 residues long. Germline CDR1 LNHDA, CDR2 SQIVND (reference sequence). V was clipped by 4 bases and J by 5 bases; unmatched bases: 12. CDR3 residues: CASSSIAGGPSEETQYF. The CDR3 DNA reads as TGTGCCAGTAGTAGTATAGCGGGAGGGCCCTCTGAGGAGACCCAGTACTTC. The full variable domain, rest sourced from reference TRBV19 and TRBJ2-5, is DGGITQSPKYLFRKEGQNVTLSCEQNLNHDAMYWYRQDPGQGLRLIYYSQIVNDFQKGDIAEGYSVSREKKESFPLTVTSAQKNPTAFYLCASSSIAGGPSEETQYFGPGTRLLVL.

This clone was seen just once. V is TRBV27 and J is TRBJ2-1, with TRBD2 identical over 7 bases. The CDR3 contains 11 residues. The junction had 1 base not matched to a gene; V was cut back by 7 bases and J by 7 bases. Germline V gene lookup returns CDR1 MNHEY and CDR2 SMNVEV (reference sequence). The CDR3 region is CASTGRNEQFF. The CDR3, as DNA: TGTGCCAGCACCGGGAGGAATGAGCAGTTCTTC.

Points on this clone: The junction differs from germline at one of its ends, possibly a read error. CDR3 amino acids: CASSLAGDYNEQFF. DNA for the CDR3: TGTGCCAGCAGCCTAGCGGGGGACTACAATGAGCAGTTCTTC. The chain combines TRBV7-9 with TRBJ2-1, with 10 bases aligning to TRBD2. In germline, CDR1 is SEHNR, CDR2 FQNEAQ (reference sequence). This CDR3 has 14 amino acids.

The chain uses TRBV2 and TRBJ2-5; D may correspond to TRBD1 or TRBD2 (5 bases each). From germline, CDR1 is SNHLY and CDR2 FYNNEI. This CDR3 has 15 amino acids. V was pared by 6 bases and J by 5 bases, with 19 bases between. In DNA form, the CDR3 reads TGTGCCAGCAGGTGGAGGAGCGAGTGGGGGGAGACCCAGTACTTC. Translating gives CASRWRSEWGETQYF.

The chain uses TRBV6-5 and TRBJ2-7; D possibly corresponds to TRBD1 (5 bases). Trimming left V 0 bases short and J 4 bases short, with 13 bases between. Germline CDR1 MNHEY, CDR2 SVGAGI. This CDR3 has 15 amino acids. The CDR3 nucleotides read TGTGCCAGCAGTTACTCTTCAGGGATTTCGTACGAGCAGTACTTC. It yields the protein CASSYSSGISYEQYF.

This chain joins TRBV19 and TRBJ2-6; D is unresolved. With 4 bases removed from V and 0 bases from J, the gap between germline ends came to 10 bases. Looked up from germline, CDR1 is LNHDA and CDR2 is SQIVND (reference sequence). The length of the CDR3 is 16 residues. The CDR3 region is CASSTAAYSGANVLTF. Here the CDR3 DNA reads TGTGCCAGTAGTACGGCCGCGTACTCTGGGGCCAACGTCCTGACTTTC.